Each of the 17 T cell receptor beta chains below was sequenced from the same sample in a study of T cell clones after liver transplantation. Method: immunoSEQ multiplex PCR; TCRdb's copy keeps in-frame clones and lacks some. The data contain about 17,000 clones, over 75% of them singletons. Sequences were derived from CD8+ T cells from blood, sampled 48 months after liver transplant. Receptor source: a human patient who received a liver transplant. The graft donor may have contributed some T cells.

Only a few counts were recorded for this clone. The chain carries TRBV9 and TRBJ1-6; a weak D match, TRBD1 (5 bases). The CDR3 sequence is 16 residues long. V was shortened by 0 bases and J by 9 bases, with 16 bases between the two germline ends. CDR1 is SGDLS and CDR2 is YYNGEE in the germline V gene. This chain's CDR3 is CASSVGSPGRGSPLHF. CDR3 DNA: TGTGCCAGCAGCGTAGGCTCCCCAGGGCGCGGTTCACCCCTCCACTTT.

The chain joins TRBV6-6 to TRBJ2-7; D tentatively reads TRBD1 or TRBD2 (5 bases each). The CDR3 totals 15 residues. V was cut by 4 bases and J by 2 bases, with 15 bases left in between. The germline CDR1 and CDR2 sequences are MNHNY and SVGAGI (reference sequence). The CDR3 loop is CASSSRAGGAYEQYF. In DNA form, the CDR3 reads TGTGCCAGCAGTTCCCGGGCTGGGGGAGCCTACGAGCAGTACTTC.

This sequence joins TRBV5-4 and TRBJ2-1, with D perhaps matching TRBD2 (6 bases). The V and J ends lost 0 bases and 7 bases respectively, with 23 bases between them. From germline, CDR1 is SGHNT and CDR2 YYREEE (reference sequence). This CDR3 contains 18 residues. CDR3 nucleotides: TGTGCCAGCAGCTTGGTCGGCGGCTTGGCGGGGCCGGGGAATGAGCAGTTCTTC. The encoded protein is CASSLVGGLAGPGNEQFF.

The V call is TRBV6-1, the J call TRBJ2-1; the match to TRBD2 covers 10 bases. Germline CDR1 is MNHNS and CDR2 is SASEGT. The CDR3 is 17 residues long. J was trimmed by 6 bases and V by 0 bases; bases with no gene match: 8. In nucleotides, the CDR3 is TGTGCCAGCAGTGAAGCGCTGACTAGCGGGTTGTTCAATGAGCAGTTCTTC. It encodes CASSEALTSGLFNEQFF.

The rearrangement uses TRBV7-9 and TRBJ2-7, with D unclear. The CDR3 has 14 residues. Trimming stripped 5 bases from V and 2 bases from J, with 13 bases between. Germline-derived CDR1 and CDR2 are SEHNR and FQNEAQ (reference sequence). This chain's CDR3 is CASSPRTDPYEQYF. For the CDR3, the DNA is TGTGCCAGCAGCCCAAGGACGGACCCCTACGAGCAGTACTTC.

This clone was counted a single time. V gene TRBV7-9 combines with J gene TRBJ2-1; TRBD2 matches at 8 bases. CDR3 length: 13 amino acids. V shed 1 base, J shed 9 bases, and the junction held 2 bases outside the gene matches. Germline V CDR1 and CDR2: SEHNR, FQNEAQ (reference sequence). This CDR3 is CASSLVGGAEQFF. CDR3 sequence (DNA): TGTGCCAGCAGCTTAGTCGGGGGGGCTGAGCAGTTCTTC. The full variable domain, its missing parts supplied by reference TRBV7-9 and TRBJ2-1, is DTGVSQNPRHKITKRGQNVTFRCDPISEHNRLYWYRQTLGQGPEFLTYFQNEAQLEKSRLLSDRFSAERPKGSFSTLEIQRTEQGDSAMYLCASSLVGGAEQFFGPGTRLTVL.

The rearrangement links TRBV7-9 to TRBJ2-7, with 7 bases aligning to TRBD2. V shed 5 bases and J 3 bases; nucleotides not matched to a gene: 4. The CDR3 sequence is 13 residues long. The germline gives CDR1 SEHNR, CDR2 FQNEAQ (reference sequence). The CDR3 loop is CASSHGGFYEQYF. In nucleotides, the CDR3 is TGTGCCAGCAGCCACGGGGGGTTCTACGAGCAGTACTTC.

CDR3 DNA sequence: TGTGCCAGCAGCCCAGATTTCTTGGACGGGGGACCTGGAAACACCATATATTTT. It codes for CASSPDFLDGGPGNTIYF. This chain links TRBV5-6 with TRBJ1-3, with a weak D call TRBD1 (5 bases). V was shortened by 4 bases and J by 2 bases, with 22 bases between the two germline ends. CDR1 SGHDT and CDR2 YYEEEE come from the germline V gene. The CDR3 contains 18 residues.

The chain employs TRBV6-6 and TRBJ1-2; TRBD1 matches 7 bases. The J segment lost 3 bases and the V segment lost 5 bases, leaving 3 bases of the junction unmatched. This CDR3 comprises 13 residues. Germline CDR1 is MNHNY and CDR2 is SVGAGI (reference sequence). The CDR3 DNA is TGTGCCAGCAGTCACAGGGGAGACTATGGCTACACCTTC. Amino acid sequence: CASSHRGDYGYTF.

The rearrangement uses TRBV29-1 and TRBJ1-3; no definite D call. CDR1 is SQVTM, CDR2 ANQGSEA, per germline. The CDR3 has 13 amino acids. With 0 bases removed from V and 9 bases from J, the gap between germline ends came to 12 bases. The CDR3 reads CSVEDPSVGTIYF. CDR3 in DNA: TGCAGCGTTGAAGATCCTTCAGTTGGCACCATATATTTT.

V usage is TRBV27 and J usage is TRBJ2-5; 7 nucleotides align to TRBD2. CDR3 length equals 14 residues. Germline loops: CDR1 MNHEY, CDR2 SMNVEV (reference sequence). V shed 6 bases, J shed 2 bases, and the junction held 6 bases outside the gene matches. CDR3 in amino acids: CASSFSGPQETQYF. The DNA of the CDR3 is TGTGCCAGCAGCTTTAGCGGGCCACAAGAGACCCAGTACTTC.

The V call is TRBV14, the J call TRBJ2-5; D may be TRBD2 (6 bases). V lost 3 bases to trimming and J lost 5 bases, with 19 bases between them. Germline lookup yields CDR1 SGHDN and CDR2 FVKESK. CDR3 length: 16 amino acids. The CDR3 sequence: CASSHYIGGSRETQYF. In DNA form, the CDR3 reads TGTGCCAGCAGCCATTACATTGGGGGGAGCCGGGAGACCCAGTACTTC.

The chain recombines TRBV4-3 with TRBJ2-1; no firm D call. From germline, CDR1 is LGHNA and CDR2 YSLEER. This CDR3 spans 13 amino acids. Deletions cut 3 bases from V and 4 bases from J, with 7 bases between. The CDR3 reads CASSHNQYNEQFF. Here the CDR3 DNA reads TGCGCCAGCAGCCACAATCAATACAATGAGCAGTTCTTC.

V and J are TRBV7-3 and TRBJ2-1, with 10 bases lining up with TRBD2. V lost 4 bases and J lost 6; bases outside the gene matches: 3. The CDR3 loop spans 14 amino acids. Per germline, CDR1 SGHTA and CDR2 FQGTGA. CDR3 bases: TGTGCCAGCAGCTCCGGGACTAGCGTCAATGAGCAGTTCTTC. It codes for CASSSGTSVNEQFF.

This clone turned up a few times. The CDR3 coding sequence is TGTGCCAGCAGTTTAGGTGGCAATGAGCAGTTCTTC. Its translation is CASSLGGNEQFF. The chain links TRBV6-6 to TRBJ2-1; the D is unclear. The germline CDR1 and CDR2 sequences are MNHNY and SVGAGI (reference sequence). V was cut by 4 bases and J by 6 bases, with 7 bases left in between. CDR3 size: 12 residues.

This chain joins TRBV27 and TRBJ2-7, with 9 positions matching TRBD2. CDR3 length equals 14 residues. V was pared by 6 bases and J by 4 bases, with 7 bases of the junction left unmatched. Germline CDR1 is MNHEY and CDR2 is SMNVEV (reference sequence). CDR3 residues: CASSLAGVEYEQYF. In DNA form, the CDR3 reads TGTGCCAGCAGCTTAGCGGGAGTAGAATACGAGCAGTACTTC.

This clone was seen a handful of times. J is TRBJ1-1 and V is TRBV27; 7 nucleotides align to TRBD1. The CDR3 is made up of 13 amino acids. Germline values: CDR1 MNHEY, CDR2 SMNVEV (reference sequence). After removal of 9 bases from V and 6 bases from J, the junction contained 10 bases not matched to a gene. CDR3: CASWRAGGAEAFF. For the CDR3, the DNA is TGTGCCAGTTGGCGAGCAGGGGGAGCTGAAGCTTTCTTT.